This note documents a single T cell receptor (beta chain) sequence. Its antigen is still unknown. The PCR was carried out with 60 Vbeta primers and 13 Jbeta primers. Libraries were prepared by immunoSEQ multiplex PCR; TCRdb keeps only in-frame clonotypes and omits some of them. Of some 150,000 clones in the sample, over 70% are singletons; the top ten hold around 6.1%. Trimming shortened V by 6 bases and J by 5 bases, and 16 bases separated the two germline ends. CDR1 is MDHEN and CDR2 is SYDVKM in the germline V gene. The CDR3 consists of 14 residues. This specimen belongs to a study of cytomegalovirus exposure and HLA in healthy donors. Study conclusions and caveats: Rarity marked most TCR sequences, yet some public TCRs occurred in many donors. Serostatus for CMV was the only available immune exposure information. For presence/absence analyses, sequencing depth was assumed to be roughly uniform across donors.

The sequence derives from a man aged 30 to 39 in good health and CMV-seropositive. The chain couples TRBV28 to TRBJ1-1; maybe TRBD1 (5 bases). The sequenced sample was PBMCs. The CDR3 DNA follows: TGTGCCAGCAGGCCCAGGAGGGGAAGAACTGAAGCTTTCTTT. This gives the protein CASRPRRGRTEAFF.